The present T cell receptor beta chain was sequenced within a study of Graves' ophthalmopathy and Graves' hyperthyroidism. At the level of the study: Pretreatment peripheral blood was obtained at initial diagnosis.

Germline CDR1 and CDR2: SQVTM and ANQGSEA. The length of the CDR3 is 13 residues. About this clonotype itself: Sequence at one end of the junction differs from germline and may be a read error.

RNA transcripts were the template, and TCR beta CDR3 regions were amplified from them. In the first round, RT-PCR was carried out with HTBI primers, and a multiplex PCR formed the second round. TCRdb itself ran the multiplex PCR reads through MiXCR, one entry per CDR3 protein. This sample has around 600,000 distinct CDR3 sequences; about 38% occur once, and the top ten carry more than 2.5%. The chain couples TRBV29-1 to TRBJ2-7, with 13 bases identical to TRBD2. What was sequenced was peripheral blood. This TCR derives from an adult man with Graves' ophthalmopathy. Here the CDR3 reads CAWSGLAGVEQYF. The CDR3, as DNA: TGTGCCTGGAGTGGACTAGCGGGAGTGGAGCAGTACTTC.